This T cell receptor beta chain appears in the sequencing data of a study of cytomegalovirus exposure and HLA in healthy donors. This clone was seen just once. Some clones are missing from TCRdb's copy, which holds only in-frame ones; the method was immunoSEQ multiplex PCR. Among just under 75,000 clones listed, roughly 94% were seen once. The clonotype was recovered from a woman under 30 in good health and CMV-seropositive. The source material was PBMCs.

CDR3 region: CASSPAGAGTDTQYF. The CDR3 DNA reads TGTGCCAGCTCACCAGCAGGCGCCGGCACAGATACGCAGTATTTT. This sequence joins TRBV18 and TRBJ2-3; the D is unclear. Trimming removed 2 bases at V and 1 base at J, with 10 bases between. The CDR3 is 15 residues long. The germline V gene has CDR1 KGHSH and CDR2 LQKENI. Combining the CDR3 with reference TRBV18 and TRBJ2-3 gives the whole variable domain NAGVMQNPRHLVRRRGQEARLRCSPMKGHSHVYWYRQLPEEGLKFMVYLQKENIIDESGMPKERFSAEFPKEGPSILRIQQVVRGDSAAYFCASSPAGAGTDTQYFGPGTRLTVL.